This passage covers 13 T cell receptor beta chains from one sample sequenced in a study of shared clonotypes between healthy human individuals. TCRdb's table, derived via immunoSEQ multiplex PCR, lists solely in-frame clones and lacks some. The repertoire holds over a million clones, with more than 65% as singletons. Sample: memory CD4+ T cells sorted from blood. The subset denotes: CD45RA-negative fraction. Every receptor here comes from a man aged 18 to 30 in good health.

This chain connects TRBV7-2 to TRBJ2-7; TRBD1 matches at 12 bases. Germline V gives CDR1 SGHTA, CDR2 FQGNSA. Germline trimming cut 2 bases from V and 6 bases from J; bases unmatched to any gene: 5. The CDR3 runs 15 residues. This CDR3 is CASSLFGTGGVEQYF. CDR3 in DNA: TGTGCCAGCAGCTTATTCGGGACAGGGGGCGTCGAGCAGTACTTC.

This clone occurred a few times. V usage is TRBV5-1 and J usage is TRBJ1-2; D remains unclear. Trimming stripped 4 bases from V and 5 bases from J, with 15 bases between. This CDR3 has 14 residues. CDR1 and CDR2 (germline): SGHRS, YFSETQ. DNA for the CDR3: TGCGCCAGCAGCCTGGGTAGTGGGCGATATGGCTACACCTTC. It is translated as CASSLGSGRYGYTF.

CDR3 bases: TGTGCCAGCAGCCCCGGGGGGACATCCTATGGCTACACCTTC. This codes for CASSPGGTSYGYTF. The chain employs TRBV6-5 and TRBJ1-2; maybe TRBD1 (6 bases). With 6 bases removed from V and 4 bases from J, the gap between germline ends came to 15 bases. This CDR3 is 14 amino acids long. The germline V gene has CDR1 MNHEY and CDR2 SVGAGI.

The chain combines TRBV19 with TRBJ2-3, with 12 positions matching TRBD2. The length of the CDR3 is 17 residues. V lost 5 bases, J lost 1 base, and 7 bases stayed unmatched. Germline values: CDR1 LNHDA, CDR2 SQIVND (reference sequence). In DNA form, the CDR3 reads TGTGCCAGTAGTCCACTACTAGCGGGGGGCCGCACAGATACGCAGTATTTT. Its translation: CASSPLLAGGRTDTQYF.

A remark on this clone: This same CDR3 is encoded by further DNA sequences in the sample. The CDR3 DNA reads as TGTGCCAGCAGCTTCAGTGGGGGGGCAGATACGCAGTATTTT. It translates to CASSFSGGADTQYF. This chain links TRBV7-9 with TRBJ2-3, with 7 bases aligning to TRBD2. With 3 bases clipped from V and 4 bases from J, the junction kept 4 bases outside the gene matches. This CDR3 spans 14 amino acids. CDR1 is SEHNR and CDR2 is FQNEAQ in the germline V gene (reference sequence). Full variable domain (remainder filled in from reference TRBV7-9 and TRBJ2-3): DTGVSQNPRHKITKRGQNVTFRCDPISEHNRLYWYRQTLGQGPEFLTYFQNEAQLEKSRLLSDRFSAERPKGSFSTLEIQRTEQGDSAMYLCASSFSGGADTQYFGPGTRLTVL.

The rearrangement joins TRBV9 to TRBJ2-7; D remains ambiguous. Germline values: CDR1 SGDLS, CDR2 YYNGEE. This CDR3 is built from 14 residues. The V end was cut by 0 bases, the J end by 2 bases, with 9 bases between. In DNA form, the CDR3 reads TGTGCCAGCAGCGTAGGTCCGATGGCCTACGAGCAGTACTTC. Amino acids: CASSVGPMAYEQYF.

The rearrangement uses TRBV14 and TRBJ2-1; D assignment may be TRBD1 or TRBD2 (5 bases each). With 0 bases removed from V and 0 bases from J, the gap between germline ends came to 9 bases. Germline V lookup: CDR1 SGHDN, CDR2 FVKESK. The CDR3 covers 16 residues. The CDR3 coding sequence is TGTGCCAGCAGCCAAGAACGGGGCAACTCCTACAATGAGCAGTTCTTC. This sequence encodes CASSQERGNSYNEQFF.

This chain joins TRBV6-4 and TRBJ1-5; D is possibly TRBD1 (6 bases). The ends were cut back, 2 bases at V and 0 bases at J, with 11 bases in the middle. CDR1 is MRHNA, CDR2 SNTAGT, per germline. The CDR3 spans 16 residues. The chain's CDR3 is CASSDRRQVSNQPQHF. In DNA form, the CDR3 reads TGTGCCAGCAGTGACAGACGACAGGTTAGCAATCAGCCCCAGCATTTT.

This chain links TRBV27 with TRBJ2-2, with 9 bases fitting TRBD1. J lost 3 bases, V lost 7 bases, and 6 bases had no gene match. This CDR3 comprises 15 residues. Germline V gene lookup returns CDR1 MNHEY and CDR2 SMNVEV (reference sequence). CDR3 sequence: CASNRGTGYTGELFF. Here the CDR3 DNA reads TGTGCCAGCAACCGCGGGACAGGGTACACCGGGGAGCTGTTTTTT.

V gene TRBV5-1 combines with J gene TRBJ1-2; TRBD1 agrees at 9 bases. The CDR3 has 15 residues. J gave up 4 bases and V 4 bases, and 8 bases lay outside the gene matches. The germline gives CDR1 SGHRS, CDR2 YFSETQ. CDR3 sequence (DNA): TGCGCCAGCAGCCCAAGGACAGGGGAAGGCTATGGCTACACCTTC. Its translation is CASSPRTGEGYGYTF.

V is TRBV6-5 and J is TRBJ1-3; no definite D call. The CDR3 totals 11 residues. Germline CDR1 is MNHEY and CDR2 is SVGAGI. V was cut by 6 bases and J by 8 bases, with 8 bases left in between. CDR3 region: CASSLRDTIYF. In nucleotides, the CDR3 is TGTGCCAGCAGCTTGCGAGACACCATATATTTT.

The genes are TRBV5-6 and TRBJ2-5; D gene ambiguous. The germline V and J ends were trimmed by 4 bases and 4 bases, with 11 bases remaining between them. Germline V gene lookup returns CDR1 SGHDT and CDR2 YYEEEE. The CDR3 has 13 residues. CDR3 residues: CASSVGALETQYF. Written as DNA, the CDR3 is TGTGCCAGCAGCGTCGGTGCCCTAGAGACCCAGTACTTC.

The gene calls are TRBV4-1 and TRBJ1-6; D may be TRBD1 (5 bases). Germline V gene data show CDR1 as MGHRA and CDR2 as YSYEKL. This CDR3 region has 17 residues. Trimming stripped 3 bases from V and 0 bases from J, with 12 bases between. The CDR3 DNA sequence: TGCGCCAGCAGCCAGCGACAGTCTAGCTCCTATAATTCACCCCTCCACTTT. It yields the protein CASSQRQSSSYNSPLHF.